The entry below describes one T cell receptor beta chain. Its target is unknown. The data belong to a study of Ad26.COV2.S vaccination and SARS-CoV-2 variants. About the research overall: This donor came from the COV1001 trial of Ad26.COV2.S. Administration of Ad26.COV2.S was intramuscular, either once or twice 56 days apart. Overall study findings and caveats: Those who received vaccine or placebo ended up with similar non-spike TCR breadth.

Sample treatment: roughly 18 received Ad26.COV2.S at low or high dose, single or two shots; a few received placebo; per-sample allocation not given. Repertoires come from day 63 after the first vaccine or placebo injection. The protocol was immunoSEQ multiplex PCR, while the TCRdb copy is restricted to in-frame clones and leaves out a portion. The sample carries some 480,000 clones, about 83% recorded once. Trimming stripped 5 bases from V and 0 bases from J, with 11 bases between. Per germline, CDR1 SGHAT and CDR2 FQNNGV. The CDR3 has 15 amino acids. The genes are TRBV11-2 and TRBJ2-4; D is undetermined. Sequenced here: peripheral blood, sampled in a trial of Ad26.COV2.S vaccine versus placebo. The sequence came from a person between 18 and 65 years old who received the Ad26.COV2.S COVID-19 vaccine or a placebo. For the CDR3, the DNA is TGTGCCAGCAGCCTAAGCTACCCAGCCAAAAACATTCAGTACTTC. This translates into CASSLSYPAKNIQYF. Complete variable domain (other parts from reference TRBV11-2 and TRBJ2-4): EAGVAQSPRYKIIEKRQSVAFWCNPISGHATLYWYQQILGQGPKLLIQFQNNGVVDDSQLPKDRFSAERLKGVDSTLKIQPAKLEDSAVYLCASSLSYPAKNIQYFGAGTRLSVL.